These T cell receptor beta chains were read from a single sample in a study of T cell responses to AZD1222 COVID-19 vaccine. Generated by immunoSEQ multiplex PCR, the TCRdb table keeps only in-frame clones and is missing some. The data hold approximately 130,000 clones, with approximately 90% observed a single time. The specimen comprised peripheral blood, sampled 28 days after the second AZD1222 dose. These receptors all come from an adult who received the AZD1222 COVID-19 vaccine. CDR3s include the opening cysteine and the closing phenylalanine or tryptophan. Each record gives: CDR3 length, V gene, D gene, clone size, J gene, CDR3 protein, CDR3 DNA. D genes are given only for firm matches. A row's size may be missing; if present it is once, few, many or a size class.

14	TRBV19	-	once	TRBJ1-1	CASSEEGGGTEAFF	TGTGCCAGTAGTGAGGAGGGAGGGGGTACTGAAGCTTTCTTT
14	TRBV6-1	-	-	TRBJ2-3	CASSEWPPGDTQYF	TGTGCCAGCAGTGAGTGGCCGCCGGGGGATACGCAGTATTTT
12	TRBV15	-	-	TRBJ1-1	CATSRDRFEAFF	TGTGCCACCAGCAGAGACAGGTTTGAAGCTTTCTTT
16	TRBV5-6	-	-	TRBJ2-1	CASSLRGGAYTYEQFF	TGTGCCAGCAGCCTTCGCGGTGGAGCCTACACCTATGAGCAGTTCTTC
13	TRBV5-1	-	-	TRBJ1-2	CASSLEGSVGYTF	TGCGCCAGCAGCTTGGAAGGTTCCGTCGGCTACACCTTC
15	TRBV5-4	-	-	TRBJ2-2	CASSLDRAGTGELFF	TGTGCCAGCAGCTTGGACAGGGCGGGCACCGGGGAGCTGTTTTTT
14	TRBV2	-	-	TRBJ2-2	CASRGQQGTGELFF	TGTGCCAGCCGCGGCCAGCAGGGCACCGGGGAGCTGTTTTTT
13	TRBV5-1	TRBD2	once	TRBJ2-2	CASRREGTGELFF	TGCGCCAGCAGGCGGGAGGGGACCGGGGAGCTGTTTTTT
15	TRBV6-5	TRBD1	-	TRBJ2-7	CASSYSRTGASEQYF	TGTGCCAGCAGTTACTCTCGGACAGGGGCCTCCGAGCAGTACTTC
14	TRBV9	TRBD1	-	TRBJ1-1	CASSVGQVNTEAFF	TGTGCCAGCAGCGTCGGACAGGTGAACACTGAAGCTTTCTTT
14	TRBV27	TRBD1	-	TRBJ1-1	CASKADRANTEAFF	TGTGCCAGCAAAGCGGACAGGGCGAACACTGAAGCTTTCTTT
15	TRBV5-1	-	once	TRBJ1-2	CASSLAVSPEYGYTF	TGCGCCAGCAGCTTGGCTGTCAGCCCCGAATATGGCTACACCTTC
12	TRBV24-1	-	-	TRBJ1-5	CATSDLGEPQHF	TGTGCCACCAGTGATTTAGGGGAGCCCCAGCATTTT
13	TRBV12-3/TRBV12-4	-	-	TRBJ2-1	CASSPMGHPEQFF	TGTGCCAGCAGTCCAATGGGACATCCTGAGCAGTTCTTC
12	TRBV6-5	TRBD1	-	TRBJ2-7	CASDRGVYEQYF	TGTGCCAGTGACAGGGGAGTCTACGAGCAGTACTTC
15	TRBV7-8	-	-	TRBJ1-1	CASSSWDTLNTEAFF	TGTGCCAGCAGCTCTTGGGACACTTTGAACACTGAAGCTTTCTTT
16	TRBV11-2	-	-	TRBJ2-2	CASSQSMTPRWGELFF	TGTGCCAGCAGCCAATCTATGACTCCGCGATGGGGGGAGCTGTTTTTT
14	TRBV7-9	-	few	TRBJ1-2	CASSLGDVHYGYTF	TGTGCCAGCAGCTTAGGGGACGTACACTATGGCTACACCTTC
13	TRBV15	-	once	TRBJ1-2	CATSTEGSYGYTF	TGTGCCACCAGCACGGAGGGATCTTATGGCTACACCTTC
14	TRBV5-1	-	once	TRBJ2-7	CASSPLGPLDEQYF	TGCGCCAGCAGCCCCCTGGGACCGCTGGACGAGCAGTACTTC
16	TRBV11-3	TRBD1	-	TRBJ2-1	CASSLDGGRGQDEQFF	TGTGCCAGCAGCTTAGATGGGGGCAGGGGGCAGGATGAGCAGTTCTTC
15	TRBV6-5	TRBD1	-	TRBJ2-7	CASSYDAGTGGEQYF	TGTGCCAGCAGTTATGATGCTGGGACAGGGGGCGAGCAGTACTTC
15	TRBV19	TRBD1	few	TRBJ2-7	CASAGTGGLAYEQYF	TGTGCCAGCGCCGGGACAGGGGGCTTAGCCTACGAGCAGTACTTC
14	TRBV7-2	TRBD1	once	TRBJ1-1	CASRTGTGLTEAFF	TGTGCCAGCAGAACCGGGACAGGGCTCACTGAAGCTTTCTTT
15	TRBV7-3	-	few	TRBJ2-1	CASSLSGNSYNEQFF	TGTGCCAGCAGCCTTAGCGGAAACTCCTACAATGAGCAGTTCTTC
12	TRBV25-1	-	-	TRBJ1-1	CASSTEGTRAFF	TGTGCCAGCAGTACCGAGGGGACCCGGGCTTTCTTT
13	TRBV5-4	TRBD2	-	TRBJ2-7	CASSLREGYEQYF	TGTGCCAGCAGCTTAAGGGAGGGCTACGAGCAGTACTTC
13	TRBV19	-	-	TRBJ1-2	CASSPGDDYGYTF	TGTGCCAGTAGTCCAGGGGATGACTATGGCTACACCTTC
16	TRBV12-5	-	-	TRBJ2-1	CASGPKWSGDYNEQFF	TGTGCTAGTGGCCCAAAATGGTCGGGAGATTACAATGAGCAGTTCTTC
15	TRBV9	-	-	TRBJ2-3	CASSVAGVRLDTQYF	TGTGCCAGCAGCGTAGCGGGGGTCAGGTTGGATACGCAGTATTTT
15	TRBV19	TRBD1	-	TRBJ1-1	CASRRGTGGTTEAFF	TGTGCCAGTAGGAGGGGGACAGGCGGGACCACTGAAGCTTTCTTT
12	TRBV12-3/TRBV12-4	-	-	TRBJ1-1	CASSRGGTEAFF	TGTGCCAGCAGTCGGGGGGGGACTGAAGCTTTCTTT
14	TRBV5-1	-	-	TRBJ2-1	CASSLANRVNEQFF	TGCGCCAGCAGCTTGGCCAACAGGGTGAATGAGCAGTTCTTC
13	TRBV2	TRBD1	-	TRBJ1-5	CASSRDSGQPQHF	TGTGCCAGCAGTAGGGACAGCGGTCAGCCCCAGCATTTT
14	TRBV7-2	-	-	TRBJ2-5	CASSRTSRVETQYF	TGTGCCAGCAGCCGTACATCTCGGGTAGAGACCCAGTACTTC
14	TRBV5-1	-	-	TRBJ1-5	CASSPGLGNQPQHF	TGCGCCAGCAGTCCTGGGTTGGGCAATCAGCCCCAGCATTTT
14	TRBV5-1	TRBD2	once	TRBJ2-2	CASSAGGNTGELFF	TGCGCCAGCTCAGCGGGGGGGAACACCGGGGAGCTGTTTTTT
18	TRBV10-3	-	once	TRBJ1-6	CATRRAGVLSSYNSPLHF	TGTGCCACCAGAAGGGCAGGGGTTTTGAGCTCCTATAATTCACCCCTCCACTTT
15	TRBV7-9	-	-	TRBJ1-4	CASSLGGLANEKLFF	TGTGCCAGCAGCTTAGGGGGGCTCGCTAATGAAAAACTGTTTTTT
16	TRBV21-1	-	-	TRBJ1-4	CASSKARGGTNEKLFF	TGTGCCAGCAGCAAAGCGCGGGGAGGAACTAATGAAAAACTGTTTTTT
14	TRBV19	TRBD1	-	TRBJ1-2	CASSQDRAGYGYTF	TGTGCCAGTAGTCAGGACAGGGCTGGGTATGGCTACACCTTC
14	TRBV18	-	once	TRBJ2-7	CASSPRGIPYEQYF	TGTGCCAGCTCACCACGGGGCATCCCCTACGAGCAGTACTTC
16	TRBV5-1	-	-	TRBJ2-1	CASSFPPSSSYNEQFF	TGCGCCAGCAGCTTTCCACCCTCTAGCTCCTACAATGAGCAGTTCTTC
15	TRBV19	TRBD1	-	TRBJ1-5	CASSGTGELNQPQHF	TGTGCCAGTAGTGGGACAGGAGAACTCAATCAGCCCCAGCATTTT
15	TRBV4-1	TRBD1	-	TRBJ1-2	CASSHGSQGAYGYTF	TGCGCCAGCAGCCACGGGAGCCAGGGGGCCTATGGCTACACCTTC
15	TRBV11-2	-	-	TRBJ2-7	CASSSASTRLGEQYF	TGTGCCAGCAGCTCTGCTTCGACCCGTTTGGGCGAGCAGTACTTC
17	TRBV2	TRBD1	-	TRBJ1-4	CASREGQGVTTNEKLFF	TGTGCCAGCAGGGAGGGACAGGGGGTAACAACTAATGAAAAACTGTTTTTT
16	TRBV6-2/TRBV6-3	TRBD1	-	TRBJ2-2	CASSDNTNRGPGELFF	TGTGCCAGCAGCGACAATACGAACAGGGGACCCGGGGAGCTGTTTTTT
14	TRBV14	TRBD1	-	TRBJ1-2	CASSPTTGWHGYTF	TGTGCCAGCAGCCCGACGACAGGGTGGCATGGCTACACCTTC
13	TRBV29-1	-	few	TRBJ1-3	CSVGLQSGNTIYF	TGCAGCGTTGGCTTACAGTCTGGAAACACCATATATTTT
17	TRBV7-8	TRBD1	-	TRBJ1-4	CASRRSWRQGTNEKLFF	TGTGCCAGCAGACGAAGTTGGAGACAGGGCACTAATGAAAAACTGTTTTTT
13	TRBV15	TRBD1	-	TRBJ2-2	CATGYYRGGELFF	TGTGCCACCGGCTACTACAGGGGCGGGGAGCTGTTTTTT
14	TRBV30	-	-	TRBJ1-1	CAWSRQSPNTEAFF	TGTGCCTGGAGCCGACAGTCCCCGAACACTGAAGCTTTCTTT
15	TRBV6-5	-	-	TRBJ1-5	CASSYSKGFGQPQHF	TGTGCCAGCAGTTACTCGAAAGGGTTCGGTCAGCCCCAGCATTTT